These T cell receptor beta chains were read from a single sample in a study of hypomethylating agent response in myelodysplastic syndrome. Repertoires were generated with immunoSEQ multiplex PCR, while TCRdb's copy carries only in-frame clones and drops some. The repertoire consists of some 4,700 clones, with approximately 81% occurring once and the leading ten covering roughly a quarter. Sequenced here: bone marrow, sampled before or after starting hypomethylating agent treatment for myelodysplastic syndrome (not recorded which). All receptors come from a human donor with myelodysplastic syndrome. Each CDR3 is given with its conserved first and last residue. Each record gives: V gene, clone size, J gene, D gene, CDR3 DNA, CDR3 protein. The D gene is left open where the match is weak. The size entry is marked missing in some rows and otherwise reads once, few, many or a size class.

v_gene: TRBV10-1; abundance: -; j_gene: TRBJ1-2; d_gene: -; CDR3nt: TGCGCCAGCAGATCCCCCGCAGATCCGGGGGCAGAGGATGGCTACACCTTC; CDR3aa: CASRSPADPGAEDGYTF
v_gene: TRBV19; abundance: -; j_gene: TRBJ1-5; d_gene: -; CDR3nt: TGTGCCAGTAGTATAGTAAGGGGAGGGGGCAATCAGCCCCAGCATTTT; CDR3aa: CASSIVRGGGNQPQHF
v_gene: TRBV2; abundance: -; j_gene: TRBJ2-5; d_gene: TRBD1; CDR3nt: TGTGCCACTCCAGGGGGCGGGGAGACCCAGTACTTC; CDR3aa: CATPGGGETQYF
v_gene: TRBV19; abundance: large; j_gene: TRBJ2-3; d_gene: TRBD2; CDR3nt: TGTGCCAGTAACGCTCGGGACGGGGGGGCCGCAGATACGCAGTATTTT; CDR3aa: CASNARDGGAADTQYF
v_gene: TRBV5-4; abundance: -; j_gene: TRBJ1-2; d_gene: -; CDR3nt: TGTGCCAGCAGCCTCTCGGGCAGTTTGGGGGGAGGCTACACCTTC; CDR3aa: CASSLSGSLGGGYTF
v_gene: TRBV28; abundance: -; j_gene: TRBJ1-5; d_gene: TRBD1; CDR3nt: TGTGCCAGCAGGGACAGGGGGCCAGAGAATCAGCCCCAGCATTTT; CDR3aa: CASRDRGPENQPQHF
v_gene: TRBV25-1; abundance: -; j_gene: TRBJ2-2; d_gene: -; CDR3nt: TGTGCCAGCAGGGAGACAGTTGGGGACACCGGGGAGCTGTTTTTT; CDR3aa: CASRETVGDTGELFF
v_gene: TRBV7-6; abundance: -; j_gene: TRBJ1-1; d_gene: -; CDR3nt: TGTGCCAGCAGCTTAGTGCGGGGAGCGGACACTGAAGCTTTCTTT; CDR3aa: CASSLVRGADTEAFF
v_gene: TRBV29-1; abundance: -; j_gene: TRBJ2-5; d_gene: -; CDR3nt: TGCAGCGTTGATAGTCAAGGGATAGAGACCCAGTACTTC; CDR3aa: CSVDSQGIETQYF
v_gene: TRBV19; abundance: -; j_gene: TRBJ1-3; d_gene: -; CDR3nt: TGTGCCAGTAGATGGGTGGCTGGAAACACCATATATTTT; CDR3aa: CASRWVAGNTIYF
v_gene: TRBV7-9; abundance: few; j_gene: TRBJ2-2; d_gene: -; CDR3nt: TGTGCCAGCAGCGGGACTTTCAACACCGGGGAGCTGTTTTTT; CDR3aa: CASSGTFNTGELFF
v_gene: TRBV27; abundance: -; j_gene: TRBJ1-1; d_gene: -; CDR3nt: TGTGCCAGCAGTTCGAATCCCACGAACACTGAAGCTTTCTTT; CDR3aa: CASSSNPTNTEAFF
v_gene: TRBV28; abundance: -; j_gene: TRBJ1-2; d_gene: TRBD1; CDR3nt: TGTGCCAGCAGTTTAGACAGGGGGCGGGTTGGCTACACCTTC; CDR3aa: CASSLDRGRVGYTF
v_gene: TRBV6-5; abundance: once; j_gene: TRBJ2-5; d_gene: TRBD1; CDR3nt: TGTGCCAGCAGCTGGGGACAGGGCCGCGAGACCCAGTACTTC; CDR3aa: CASSWGQGRETQYF
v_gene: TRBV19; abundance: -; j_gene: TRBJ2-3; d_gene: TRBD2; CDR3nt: TGTGCCAGTAGTGCCGGGGGGGGTACAGATACGCAGTATTTT; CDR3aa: CASSAGGGTDTQYF
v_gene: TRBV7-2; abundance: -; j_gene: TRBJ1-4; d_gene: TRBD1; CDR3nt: TGTGCCAGCAGCCGGGACAGGGCTAATGAAAAACTGTTTTTT; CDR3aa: CASSRDRANEKLFF
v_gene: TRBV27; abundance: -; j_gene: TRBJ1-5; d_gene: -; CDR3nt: TGTGCCATCCTTTCGAATACAGGGATCAATCAGCCCCAGCATTTT; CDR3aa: CAILSNTGINQPQHF
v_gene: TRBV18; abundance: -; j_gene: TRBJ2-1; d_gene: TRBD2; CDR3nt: TGTGCCAGCTCCCGAACGGGGGGGTACAGCTCCTACAATGAGCAGTTCTTC; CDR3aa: CASSRTGGYSSYNEQFF
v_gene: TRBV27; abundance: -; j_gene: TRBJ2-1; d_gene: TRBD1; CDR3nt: TGTGCCAGCAGTTCCCGACAGGGGGCGAGAAATGAGCAGTTCTTC; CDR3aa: CASSSRQGARNEQFF
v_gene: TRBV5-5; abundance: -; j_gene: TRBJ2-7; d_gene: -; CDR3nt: TGTGCCAGCAGCTTTTGGACGGACCCCTACGAGCAGTACTTC; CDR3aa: CASSFWTDPYEQYF
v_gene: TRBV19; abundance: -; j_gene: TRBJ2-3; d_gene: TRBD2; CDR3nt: TGTGCCACCAATCCGGGGGGACTAGCTACAGATACGCAGTATTTT; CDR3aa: CATNPGGLATDTQYF
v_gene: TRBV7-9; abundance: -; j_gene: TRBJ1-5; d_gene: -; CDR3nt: TGTGCCAGCAGCTTAGCAGGTCCAAGCAATCAGCCCCAGCATTTT; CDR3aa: CASSLAGPSNQPQHF
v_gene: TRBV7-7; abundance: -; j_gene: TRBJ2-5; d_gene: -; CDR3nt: TGTGCCAGCAGCCGGCAAGAGACCCAGTACTTC; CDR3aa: CASSRQETQYF
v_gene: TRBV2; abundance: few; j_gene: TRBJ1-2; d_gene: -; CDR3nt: TGTGCCATACGTATTGGTAACTATGGCTACACCTTC; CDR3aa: CAIRIGNYGYTF
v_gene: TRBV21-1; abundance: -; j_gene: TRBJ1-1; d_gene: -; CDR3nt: TGTGCCAGTGGGGGACAGCCAGTAAAGGCTTTCTTT; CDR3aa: CASGGQPVKAFF
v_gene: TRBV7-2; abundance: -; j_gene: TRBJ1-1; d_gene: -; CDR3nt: TGTGCCAGCAGCTTAGGTATCACTGAAGCTTTCTTT; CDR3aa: CASSLGITEAFF
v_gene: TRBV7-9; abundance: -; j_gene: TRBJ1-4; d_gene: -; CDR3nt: TGTGCCAGCAGCTTCGGGGGCGGTGAAAAACTGTTTTTT; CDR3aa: CASSFGGGEKLFF